This TCR beta chain derives from a study of blood T cell repertoires in COVID-19. Study-wide background: COVID-19 samples, acute and convalescent, were from the United States, Italy and Spain. In each case, the material was cDNA or gDNA derived from T cells, B-cell-depleted T cells, or PBMCs.

In germline, CDR1 is ENHRY, CDR2 SYGVKD. V was pared by 3 bases and J by 8 bases, with 7 bases between. CDR3 size: 12 residues. This clone has only a few counts. Methods used by the authors: Estimation of nucleated cell counts relied on the amplification of reference gene primers. Sequencing was performed with immunoSEQ multiplex PCR; in TCRdb, only in-frame clones are kept and a portion is missing. The V and J calls and clone size are taken from that table; D and trimming were inferred from the DNA. The table includes 55,000 to 85,000 clones, about nine tenths detected once. Sequenced material: peripheral blood. The rearrangement links TRBV10-3 to TRBJ1-4; D unresolved. This clonotype originated in a woman under 30 with acute or convalescent COVID-19. The CDR3 spells CAISDPGEKLFF. The CDR3 DNA reads TGTGCCATCAGTGACCCGGGGGAAAAACTGTTTTTT.